The entry that follows covers one T cell receptor beta chain sequence. Methods used by the authors: The authors estimated nucleated cell counts from reference gene primer amplification. Sequencing used immunoSEQ multiplex PCR; TCRdb keeps in-frame clones, though not all of them. V and J calls and clone size are as listed in that table; D and trimming were resolved from the DNA. The sample lists fewer than 65,000 clones; about 82% were seen once. The sample comes from a study of blood T cell repertoires in COVID-19. At the level of the study: The United States, Italy and Spain supplied acute and convalescent COVID-19 samples.

The germline V and J ends were trimmed by 2 bases and 0 bases, with 10 bases remaining between them. Germline CDR1 SGHVS, CDR2 FQNEAQ. The CDR3 covers 15 residues. The rearrangement uses TRBV7-8 and TRBJ1-2; D remains ambiguous. The sequence was collected from a human donor in a cohort sampled during active COVID-19. Material for sequencing was peripheral blood. The CDR3 sequence is CASSLWRGSNYGYTF. The CDR3 DNA sequence: TGTGCCAGCAGCTTATGGCGGGGTTCTAACTATGGCTACACCTTC.